The 5 T cell receptor beta chains listed next were all sequenced from one sample in a study of glioma-infiltrating T cells after dendritic cell vaccination (dated by TCRdb to about 2016). The method behind the library was the immunoSEQ multiplex PCR assay. In its TCRdb copy, this immuneACCESS table keeps in-frame sequences only and misses some clones. Where compared with another copy, unresolved V genes explain less than half of these, and the others have no known cause. The sample contains roughly 70,000 clones, over 75% of them found a single time. The biggest ten clones account for under 2.5% of the sample. Source: blood, taken before dendritic cell vaccination. The receptors derive from a human donor with glioblastoma.

This clone was detected only a few times. This chain joins TRBV19 and TRBJ1-4; D remains ambiguous. Germline V lookup: CDR1 LNHDA, CDR2 SQIVND (reference sequence). CDR3 size: 17 residues. Between the trimmed V and J ends, which lost 3 bases and 5 bases, there was a span of 19 bases. Written as DNA, the CDR3 is TGTGCCAGTAGTATTCGGAGGGTCCACCGACTGAATGAAAAACTGTTTTTT. It is translated as CASSIRRVHRLNEKLFF.

The rearrangement joins TRBV12-2 to TRBJ1-4; the table's TRBD1 call for D was not verified on the DNA. TRBV12-2 is an annotated pseudogene. CDR3 length equals 15 residues. In DNA form, the CDR3 reads TGTGCAAGTCGCTTAGAGCAGGGGTTGGGTGAAAAACTGTTTTTT. Translated: CASRLEQGLGEKLFF.

CDR3 sequence: CASQQGLSTGELFF. CDR3 coding DNA: TGCGCCAGCCAACAGGGTTTGAGCACCGGGGAGCTGTTTTTT. The chain uses TRBV5-1 and TRBJ2-2; possibly TRBD1 for D (6 bases). There are 14 residues in the CDR3. The germline gives CDR1 SGHRS, CDR2 YFSETQ. V lost 7 bases and J lost 4, with 14 bases in between. Filled out from reference TRBV5-1 and TRBJ2-2, the complete variable domain reads KAGVTQTPRYLIKTRGQQVTLSCSPISGHRSVSWYQQTPGQGLQFLFEYFSETQRNKGNFPGRFSGRQFSNSRSEMNVSTLELGDSALYLCASQQGLSTGELFFGEGSRLTVL.

The chain links TRBV9 to TRBJ2-3; unclear D gene. Per germline, CDR1 SGDLS and CDR2 YYNGEE. V was trimmed by 1 base and J by 5 bases, leaving 20 bases between them. This CDR3 is 17 amino acids long. Written as DNA, the CDR3 is TGTGCCAGCAGCGTAACCCTCCTTAGTAGAGTCGGAGATACGCAGTATTTT. Encoded protein: CASSVTLLSRVGDTQYF.

With regard to this clone: Other nucleotide sequences in the sample specify the same CDR3. J is TRBJ2-7 and V is TRBV6-1, with TRBD1 as a possible D gene (6 bases). V was clipped by 7 bases and J by 2 bases, with 12 bases between them. The CDR3 has 13 residues. Germline V gives CDR1 MNHNS, CDR2 SASEGT. CDR3 in DNA: TGTGCCAGCAAAGTGGCAGGGGCCTACGAGCAGTACTTC. Translated: CASKVAGAYEQYF.